Listed here is a single T cell receptor beta chain. No cognate antigen has been identified for it. Base-call qualities are not available, and no considerably larger clone is one nucleotide away. The V and J ends are trimmed by 1 base and 4 bases, leaving 13 bases between them. CDR1 SEHNR and CDR2 FQNEAQ were looked up in the germline V gene (reference sequence). CDR3 length: 15 amino acids, cysteine to phenylalanine. Left in the record is the CDR3 DNA by itself, 45 bases read in frame from the first base. The data were obtained in a study of blood T cell repertoires in COVID-19 (dated by TCRdb to the early 2020s). With regard to the full study: Samples covering the acute and convalescent phases of COVID-19 were provided by collaborators in the United States, Italy and Spain. The repertoires were made available in a free public database intended to serve as a resource for research on the immune response to SARS-CoV-2. A de-identified subject ID, COVID-19 status, age in years and sex were almost always included in the sample metadata. The dataset comprised deeply sampled blood TCRbeta repertoires from subjects exposed to, actively infected with, or recovered from COVID-19. The samples were drawn from two sources: the first 160 participants of the ongoing ImmuneRACE study, and some 1,300 subjects contributed by 6 global collaborators. Where available, HLA class I and class II types were taken from metadata supplied by the sample provider and were not determined by assay-based typing. The prospective study material was composed of cDNA or gDNA derived from T cells, B-cell-depleted T cells, or PBMCs. What the study reported, not specific to this receptor: The amount of clinical and demographic metadata varied by source and participant and was provided uncurated.

The immunoSEQ Assay, a bias-controlled multiplex PCR, was used to amplify TCRbeta CDR3 regions from genomic DNA. The study's processing was this. The number of nucleated cells in each sample was estimated by amplification of reference gene primers within the assay. Sequence reads were collapsed and filtered to measure the absolute abundance of every unique TCRbeta CDR3 rearrangement. For each sample, productive Simpson clonality was calculated as the square root of Simpson's diversity index across productive rearrangements. TCRdb obtained this table from immuneACCESS and retained in-frame rearrangements with V and J assigned. These tables miss some clones; where compared with another copy, unresolved V genes account for less than half of the shortfall, and the remainder is unexplained. The V and J calls and the clone size are those of that table, but D and trimming were determined from the DNA. The sample table lists about 350,000 clones, approximately 87% of them with a count of one. Jointly, the top ten make up about 5.2% of the sample.

In the prospective study, participants were about 18 to 100 years old, resided in about two dozen geographic areas of the United States, and were enrolled through a virtual design. In the prospective study, participants were assigned to cohorts based on the clinical history participants reported in a screening survey and a study questionnaire. Recovered participants in ImmuneRACE Cohort 3 were defined as having two consecutive negative NP/OP PCR tests, clearance from a healthcare professional, or resolution of symptoms. Mobile phlebotomists in the prospective study collected whole blood, serum and a nasopharyngeal or oropharyngeal swab from every participant. Participants in the prospective study had the option to provide additional blood draws and questionnaires over an approximately 2-month period. Prospective study blood samples were shipped either frozen or at room temperature before DNA extraction.

The clonotype originates from a woman aged 30 to 39 who had recovered from COVID-19. The rearranged chain carries TRBV7-9 and TRBJ1-2; confidence is insufficient to name the D gene. Input material: PBMCs or T cells enriched from blood (not recorded which). The DNA sequence is as follows: TGTGCCAGCAGCTTAGATCTGGACTTGGCCTATGGCTACACCTTC. Translation gives CASSLDLDLAYGYTF.